Reported below is one T cell receptor beta chain. This clone has only a few counts. It lacks a known antigen. No qualities accompany the bases; no much larger clone lies one base away. To sequence the TCRbeta CDR3 region, genomic DNA was isolated from the sorted cells. The immunoSEQ Assay was used to sequence the TCRbeta CDR3 regions. TCRdb obtained this table from immuneACCESS and retained in-frame rearrangements with V and J assigned. These tables miss some clones; where compared with another copy, unresolved V genes account for less than half of the shortfall, and the remainder is unexplained. The sample table records about 79,000 clones; less than 95% of these occur just once. Of the sample, under 0.35% falls within the top ten clones. The CDR3, cysteine through phenylalanine, is 14 amino acids long. Only the CDR3 DNA is retained, 42 bases long and in frame from the first base. V loses 4 bases, J loses 10 bases, and the germline ends lie 17 bases apart. CDR1 and CDR2, per the germline V gene (reference sequence), are GTSNPN and SVGIG.

Patients with a history of autoimmune disease or receiving systemic immunosuppression were excluded from the trial. In every dose cohort, peripheral blood was drawn for TCR sequencing at baseline, cycle 4 day 1, and cycle 7 day 1. The samples were drawn from a first-in-human, open-label, multicenter phase I dose-escalation trial of ivuxolimab. Adults with locally advanced or metastatic head and neck squamous cell, hepatocellular, melanoma or renal cell carcinoma were enrolled in the trial. Before TCR sequencing, CD4+ T cells and CD8+ T cells were sorted from peripheral blood as separate populations. This sample is part of a study of OX40 agonist ivuxolimab in advanced cancers. Notes on the research overall: Ivuxolimab was an agonistic, fully human IgG2 monoclonal antibody directed against OX40 (CD134), a costimulatory receptor. Intravenous ivuxolimab was administered to patients every 2 weeks at six dose levels: 0.01, 0.1, 0.3, 1.5, 3 and 10 mg/kg. Of the 50 to 55 patients in dose escalation, 19 had hepatocellular carcinoma, about 15 had melanoma, 9 had renal cell carcinoma and 9 had head and neck cancer. A male proportion of roughly 85% and a mean age of roughly 58 years, ranging from 23 to 79, were recorded for the dose-escalation cohort. Patients were allowed to have had prior anti-PD-1, anti-PD-L1 or anti-CTLA-4 therapy, and around 43% of the dose-escalation patients had been treated with checkpoint inhibitors. Partial responses occurred in three dose-escalation patients, of whom one had hepatocellular carcinoma and two had cutaneous melanoma. The purpose of peripheral TCRbeta sequencing was to test whether ivuxolimab changed TCR sequence diversity and led to clonal T-cell expansion. The paper covers the monotherapy dose-escalation part of the phase I ivuxolimab trial, which included N of about 50 patients. The paper as a whole reports these results and caveats: Low levels of normalized T-cell clonal expansion were also seen in some nonresponding patients. After ivuxolimab, expanded clones were on average more numerous among CD8+ T cells than among CD4+ T cells. Antigen specificity was not determined for the clonally expanded peripheral T cells. Clonal expansion of both CD4+ and CD8+ blood T cells was observed from baseline to week 6 at doses 0.1 to 3.0 mg/kg. In the 0.1-3.0 mg/kg groups, partial responders were among the patients with the lowest normalized peripheral clonal expansion, particularly in CD8+ T cells.

The rearranged chain carries TRBV30 and TRBJ1-6; a tentative D match to TRBD1 spans 5 bases. This specimen consisted of CD4+ or CD8+ T cells sorted from blood, obtained in a trial of the OX40 agonist ivuxolimab. This clonotype was obtained from an adult with an advanced solid tumor such as melanoma, head and neck, liver or kidney cancer. The CDR3 region: CAWTPGGKASPLHF. The DNA sequence is TGTGCCTGGACCCCGGGGGGTAAGGCATCACCCCTCCACTTT. With all but the CDR3 taken from the reference TRBV30 and TRBJ1-6 genes, the full variable domain is: SQTIHQWPATLVQPVGSPLSLECTVEGTSNPNLYWYRQAAGRGLQLLFYSVGIGQISSEVPQNLSASRPQDRQFILSSKKLLLSDSGFYLCAWTPGGKASPLHFGNGTRLTVT.